This T cell receptor beta chain is drawn from a study of T-cell memory formation after mild COVID-19. Study summary: TCR clusters largely stayed donor specific. Notes on the study in general: Clones which contracted sat mainly in CM and EM if CD4+, and in EMRA if CD8+. Second-wave clones that peaked on day 37 lacked confirmed SARS-CoV-2 specificity.

CDR1 is SGHRS, CDR2 YFSETQ, per germline. The CDR3 loop spans 14 amino acids. With 5 bases clipped from V and 10 bases from J, the junction kept 9 bases outside the gene matches. Employing constant-segment primers, 5'RACE generated TCR alpha and TCR beta cDNA libraries bearing sample barcodes and UMIs. Each CDR3 protein gets one entry after TCRdb re-called the 5' RACE reads with MiXCR. The table records roughly 300,000 distinct CDR3 sequences, over 7% of them present only once. This clonotype was picked up a small number of times. Antigen unknown. The material sequenced was PBMCs or a T cell subset sorted from them (not recorded which). The chain employs TRBV5-1 and TRBJ1-6; 7 positions match TRBD1. The sequence was collected from a man aged 18-30 years who had mild COVID-19 (a few samples of this study predate the infection). Cell type and time point are not known. CDR3 protein: CASRTTGTESPLHF. CDR3 DNA sequence: TGCGCCAGCAGAACCACCGGGACAGAATCACCCCTCCACTTT.